Following are 2 T cell receptor beta chains from one sample sequenced in a study of shared clonotypes between healthy human individuals. Data came from immunoSEQ multiplex PCR; TCRdb stores just in-frame clones and leaves some out. The sample consists of about 1 million clones, approximately 70% of them appearing once. Sample: memory CD4+ T cells sorted from blood. Subset given: CD45RA-negative fraction. These receptors all stem from a man in his late teens or twenties in good health.

The V and J genes are TRBV5-6 and TRBJ1-4; TRBD1 agrees at 7 bases. CDR1 and CDR2 from the germline V gene are SGHDT and YYEEEE. The CDR3 has 17 amino acids. The trim removed 2 bases at V and 7 bases at J, leaving 14 bases unmatched. The CDR3 nucleotides are TGTGCCAGCAGCTTTTCACACAGGGGAGGTAGTTTTGAAAAACTGTTTTTT. It encodes CASSFSHRGGSFEKLFF.

The chain joins TRBV27 to TRBJ1-1; D is ambiguous. From germline, CDR1 is MNHEY and CDR2 SMNVEV (reference sequence). There are 18 residues in the CDR3. V was trimmed by 5 bases and J by 0 bases, leaving 22 bases between them. The CDR3 region is CASSRFQTIGVMNTEAFF. The CDR3 DNA reads TGTGCCAGCAGTCGCTTTCAGACCATTGGGGTCATGAACACTGAAGCTTTCTTT.